The clone carrying this TCR beta chain has a single count. Its antigen is still unknown. This specimen comes from a study of T cell repertoires in ileal Crohn's disease. Across the whole study: M0 samples are biopsies from inflamed ileum in the resection specimen. Study-level results: Clonal expansions were more frequent in active smokers than non-smokers at surgery.

Sequencing was performed with immunoSEQ multiplex PCR; in TCRdb, only in-frame clones are kept and a portion is missing. The top ten clones hold around 3.9% of a sample with about 17,000 clones, 76% of them seen once. Noted time point: inflamed ileum from the surgical specimen. This CDR3 spans 16 amino acids. The germline V gene encodes CDR1 SGDLS and CDR2 YYNGEE. Trimming cost V 3 bases and J 1 base; bases outside gene matches: 8. This receptor was taken from an adult with Crohn's disease. Sequencing was performed on ileal tissue. This chain joins TRBV9 and TRBJ2-3; 7 bases fit TRBD1. CDR3 amino acids: CASSATGVRGTDTQYF. DNA for the CDR3: TGTGCCAGCAGCGCCACAGGGGTTAGGGGCACAGATACGCAGTATTTT.